The TCR beta chain described here comes from a study of blood T cell repertoires in COVID-19. In the study overall: Acute and convalescent COVID-19 samples came from the United States, Italy and Spain.

Germline CDR1 is SGHVS and CDR2 is FNYEAQ. The ends were cut back, 2 bases at V and 3 bases at J, with 10 bases in the middle. The CDR3 length is 14 residues. TCRdb keeps only in-frame clones here, not all; method: immunoSEQ multiplex PCR. This sample yields 150,000 to 200,000 clones, of which about 90% are seen a single time; around 8% belongs to the top ten. Living in 24 US areas, the participants were between roughly 18 and 90 years of age. Cohorts were based on clinical histories the participants reported. Two negative PCRs, clearance, or symptom resolution had been documented for recovered Cohort 3 donors.

Sequencing used PBMCs or T cells enriched from blood (not recorded which). This chain joins TRBV7-6 and TRBJ1-2; D is possibly TRBD1 (5 bases). The sequence derives from a woman aged 18-29 years who had recovered from COVID-19. The chain's CDR3 is CASSLLQGDYGYTF. In nucleotides, the CDR3 is TGTGCCAGCAGCTTACTGCAGGGCGACTATGGCTACACCTTC. Using reference TRBV7-6 and TRBJ1-2 for the parts outside the CDR3, the full variable domain is GAGVSQSPRYKVTKRGQDVALRCDPISGHVSLYWYRQALGQGPEFLTYFNYEAQQDKSGLPNDRFSAERPEGSISTLTIQRTEQRDSAMYRCASSLLQGDYGYTFGSGTRLTVV.